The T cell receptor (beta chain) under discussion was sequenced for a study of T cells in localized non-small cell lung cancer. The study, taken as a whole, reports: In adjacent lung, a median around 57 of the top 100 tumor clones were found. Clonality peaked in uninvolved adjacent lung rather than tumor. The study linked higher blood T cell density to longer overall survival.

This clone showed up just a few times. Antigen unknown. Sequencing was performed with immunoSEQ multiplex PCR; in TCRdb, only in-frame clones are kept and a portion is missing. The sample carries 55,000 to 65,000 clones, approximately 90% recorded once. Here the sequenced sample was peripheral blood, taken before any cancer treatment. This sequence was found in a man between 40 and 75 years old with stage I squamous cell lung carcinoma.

Here the CDR3 DNA reads TGCGCCAGCAGCTCGGGGACTAGCGGGAGCTACGAGCAGTACTTC. Protein: CASSSGTSGSYEQYF. V is TRBV5-1 and J is TRBJ2-7, with TRBD2 matching 14 bases. Germline V CDR1 and CDR2: SGHRS, YFSETQ. V shed 3 bases, J shed 3 bases, and the junction held 2 bases outside the gene matches. The CDR3 has 15 residues.